This entry lists 22 T cell receptor beta chains sequenced from one sample in a study of T cells in Graves' hyperthyroidism and ophthalmopathy. The TCR beta CDR3 regions underwent amplification using RNA transcripts as the source. The HTBI set primed first-round TCR CDR3 RT-PCR. TCRdb re-analysed the multiplex PCR reads in MiXCR, keeping a single row per CDR3 protein. The sample lists about 360,000 distinct CDR3 sequences, roughly 14% seen once, with 20% in the top ten. The sample consisted of blood. Every receptor here comes from a man younger than 45 with Graves' hyperthyroidism that later progressed to Graves' ophthalmopathy.

The sample holds many counts of this clonotype. The chain uses TRBV5-1 and TRBJ1-5; maybe TRBD1 (5 bases). The germline gives CDR1 SGHRS, CDR2 YFSETQ. V lost 0 bases and J 2 bases, leaving 9 bases between the germline ends. This CDR3 contains 15 residues. CDR3 amino acids: CASSLDPQGNQPQHF. The CDR3 DNA sequence: TGCGCCAGCAGCTTGGACCCACAGGGCAATCAGCCCCAGCATTTT.

This clonotype was detected ten times or more. The rearrangement uses TRBV7-9 and TRBJ2-7; no clear D. CDR1 is SEHNR, CDR2 FQNEAQ, per germline (reference sequence). This CDR3 comprises 16 residues. Between the trimmed V and J ends, which lost 2 bases and 2 bases, there was a span of 16 bases. Here the CDR3 reads CASSLTSGQIPYEQYF. In DNA form, the CDR3 reads TGTGCCAGCAGCTTAACCTCCGGCCAAATCCCCTACGAGCAGTACTTC. Together with reference TRBV7-9 and TRBJ2-7, the CDR3 gives the full variable domain: DTGVSQNPRHKITKRGQNVTFRCDPISEHNRLYWYRQTLGQGPEFLTYFQNEAQLEKSRLLSDRFSAERPKGSFSTLEIQRTEQGDSAMYLCASSLTSGQIPYEQYFGPGTRLTVT.

This sequence joins TRBV5-1 and TRBJ2-7; 7 nucleotides match TRBD1. This CDR3 region has 16 residues. Per germline, CDR1 SGHRS and CDR2 YFSETQ. J was trimmed by 3 bases and V by 0 bases; bases with no gene match: 9. The DNA for the CDR3 is TGCGCCAGCAGCTTGGTAGTAGGGCAGGGGGTCTACGAGCAGTACTTC. This codes for CASSLVVGQGVYEQYF. The full variable domain, rest sourced from reference TRBV5-1 and TRBJ2-7, is KAGVTQTPRYLIKTRGQQVTLSCSPISGHRSVSWYQQTPGQGLQFLFEYFSETQRNKGNFPGRFSGRQFSNSRSEMNVSTLELGDSALYLCASSLVVGQGVYEQYFGPGTRLTVT.

CDR3 region: CAWSPFYGTDTQYF. In DNA, the CDR3 is TGTGCCTGGAGTCCCTTCTACGGCACAGATACGCAGTATTTT. The gene calls are TRBV30 and TRBJ2-3; no reliable D call. Germline assignment: CDR1 GTSNPN and CDR2 SVGIG (reference sequence). The CDR3 totals 14 residues. Trimming took 2 bases from V and 1 from J, leaving 10 bases between them.

The sample holds many counts of this clonotype. The chain is built from TRBV6-1 and TRBJ1-2, with D hard to call. The CDR3 spans 11 residues. Germline-derived CDR1 and CDR2 are MNHNS and SASEGT. V was shortened by 8 bases and J by 6 bases, with 10 bases between the two germline ends. DNA of the CDR3: TGTGCCAGCCTAGCGGGTAATGGCTACACCTTC. Amino acid sequence: CASLAGNGYTF.

This clonotype was seen a few times. V usage is TRBV4-1 and J usage is TRBJ2-7; 7 positions agree with TRBD2. The CDR3 extends over 14 amino acids. In germline, CDR1 is MGHRA, CDR2 YSYEKL. V lost 2 bases, J lost 5 bases, and 6 bases stayed unmatched. The CDR3 DNA is TGCGCCAGCAGCCAAAAGAGGGGAGGGGACGAGCAGTACTTC. This sequence encodes CASSQKRGGDEQYF.

The chain carries TRBV7-3 and TRBJ2-7; D call uncertain. This CDR3 is built from 15 residues. Trimming removed 2 bases from V and 0 bases from J, with 11 bases in between. The germline CDR1 and CDR2 sequences are SGHTA and FQGTGA. CDR3 loop: CASSLFGSVSYEQYF. DNA for the CDR3: TGTGCCAGCAGCTTATTTGGCAGTGTCTCCTACGAGCAGTACTTC.

This clonotype was recorded at least ten times. This chain joins TRBV28 and TRBJ1-2, with TRBD1 identical over 9 bases. The germline V gene encodes CDR1 MDHEN and CDR2 SYDVKM. V trimming: 6 bases; J trimming: 8 bases; junction bases outside the gene matches: 4. The CDR3 contains 12 residues. DNA of the CDR3: TGTGCCAGCAGACAGGGGGCGCGGGGCTACACCTTC. This gives the protein CASRQGARGYTF.

The chain has TRBV7-2 and TRBJ2-3; TRBD1 or TRBD2 may be the D gene (5 bases each). Germline V gene sequence: CDR1 SGHTA, CDR2 FQGNSA. V lost 1 base and J 4 bases, leaving 15 bases between the germline ends. The CDR3 is 16 amino acids. CDR3 protein: CASSLGVGQGADTQYF. CDR3 in DNA: TGTGCCAGCAGCTTAGGGGTGGGCCAGGGAGCAGATACGCAGTATTTT.

This chain uses TRBV10-3 with TRBJ1-1; maybe TRBD1 (5 bases). Deletions cut 2 bases from V and 3 bases from J, with 7 bases between. This CDR3 region has 13 residues. Germline lookup yields CDR1 ENHRY and CDR2 SYGVKD. The CDR3 DNA is TGTGCCATCAGTGAGCCAGGGTACACTGAAGCTTTCTTT. Its translation is CAISEPGYTEAFF.

V and J are TRBV20-1 and TRBJ1-6, with D possibly matching TRBD1 (5 bases). Germline CDR1 reads DFQATT; CDR2 reads SNEGSKA (reference sequence). V was cut by 0 bases and J by 0 bases, with 21 bases left in between. CDR3 size: 20 residues. The chain's CDR3 is CSARDVGTPDVSSYNSPLHF. The CDR3 DNA follows: TGCAGTGCTAGAGATGTCGGGACCCCCGATGTGAGCTCCTATAATTCACCCCTCCACTTT.

This clonotype was recorded at least ten times. This chain links TRBV2 with TRBJ1-1; a weak D match, TRBD1 (6 bases). The germline V and J ends were trimmed by 4 bases and 0 bases, with 12 bases remaining between them. Germline V gives CDR1 SNHLY, CDR2 FYNNEI. The CDR3 has 15 residues. CDR3 coding DNA: TGTGCCAGCAGTGCAGGGGCAGGGGTGAACACTGAAGCTTTCTTT. Translating gives CASSAGAGVNTEAFF. Full variable domain (remainder filled in from reference TRBV2 and TRBJ1-1): EPEVTQTPSHQVTQMGQEVILRCVPISNHLYFYWYRQILGQKVEFLVSFYNNEISEKSEIFDDQFSVERPDGSNFTLKIRSTKLEDSAMYFCASSAGAGVNTEAFFGQGTRLTVV.

This clonotype was counted only a few times. V and J are TRBV25-1 and TRBJ2-3; TRBD2 agrees at 8 bases. Germline trimming cut 2 bases from V and 3 bases from J; bases unmatched to any gene: 16. CDR3 length: 19 residues. Germline CDR1 reads MGHDK; CDR2 reads SYGVNS. The CDR3 coding sequence is TGTGCCAGCAGTGAAACCGAGGGTAGCGGGATTGGAGGGACAGATACGCAGTATTTT. This codes for CASSETEGSGIGGTDTQYF.

On this clonotype: At one end the junction does not follow the germline gene, possibly because of a read error. The rearrangement joins TRBV7-6 to TRBJ2-7; 10 positions agree with TRBD1. The CDR3 totals 16 residues. The germline V gene encodes CDR1 SGHVS and CDR2 FNYEAQ. The CDR3 DNA follows: TGTGCCAGCGGCTCCCTACGGGGGACAGGGGCTGACGAGCGGTACTTC. Translated, it gives CASGSLRGTGADERYF.

This clonotype was counted many times. The chain has TRBV11-1 and TRBJ1-1; 7 nucleotides align to TRBD1. Germline values: CDR1 SGHAT, CDR2 FQDESV (reference sequence). The CDR3 is 15 residues long. V lost 2 bases and J lost 1; bases outside the gene matches: 4. This CDR3 is CASSLSWDRNTEAFF. The CDR3 DNA follows: TGTGCCAGCAGCTTAAGTTGGGACAGGAACACTGAAGCTTTCTTT.

This clonotype was counted once. At one end the junction does not follow the germline gene, possibly because of a read error. J is TRBJ1-2 and V is TRBV5-4; D call uncertain. In germline, CDR1 is SGHNT, CDR2 YYREEE (reference sequence). The CDR3 covers 14 residues. CDR3 region: CANSLDPTSYGYTF. CDR3 bases: TGTGCCAACAGCTTGGATCCGACTTCCTATGGCTACACCTTC.

In this sample, this clonotype turned up a few times. V and J are TRBV5-1 and TRBJ2-2; D remains ambiguous. CDR1 is SGHRS, CDR2 YFSETQ, per germline. V gave up 0 bases and J gave up 1 base, with 7 bases separating them. This CDR3 comprises 15 residues. In nucleotides, the CDR3 is TGCGCCAGCAGCTTGGGCTCCCTGAACACCGGGGAGCTGTTTTTT. This translates into CASSLGSLNTGELFF.

This clonotype has a count of ten or more. The genes are TRBV27 and TRBJ1-1; a possible D gene is TRBD1 (6 bases). The V gene's germline CDR1 is MNHEY and CDR2 SMNVEV (reference sequence). This CDR3 comprises 17 residues. V lost 5 bases and J lost 1, with 20 bases in between. The CDR3 DNA sequence: TGTGCCAGCAGTCCACTCCACAGGGTTTGGCAGAACACTGAAGCTTTCTTT. Amino acids: CASSPLHRVWQNTEAFF.

This clonotype showed up many times. This rearrangement joins TRBV11-2 to TRBJ2-3; weak D call: TRBD2 (5 bases). The CDR3 covers 15 residues. Germline-derived CDR1 and CDR2 are SGHAT and FQNNGV. Trimming took off 0 bases at V and 6 bases at J, with 13 bases between the two ends. For the CDR3, the DNA is TGTGCCAGCAGCTTAGATCCACAGACGGGGGATACGCAGTATTTT. This encodes CASSLDPQTGDTQYF.

This clonotype turned up a few times. The chain has TRBV28 and TRBJ1-1; D unresolved. This CDR3 region has 15 residues. V lost 6 bases to trimming and J lost 2 bases, with 16 bases between them. Germline V gene sequence: CDR1 MDHEN, CDR2 SYDVKM. The CDR3 spells CASSLGGRSNTEAFF. The CDR3 bases are TGTGCCAGCAGCCTAGGAGGACGGAGTAACACTGAAGCTTTCTTT.

Many counts were recorded for this clonotype. The V call is TRBV6-1, the J call TRBJ1-2; possibly TRBD1 for D (6 bases). Trimming pared 5 bases from V and 9 bases from J, leaving 19 bases between. The CDR3 consists of 14 residues. Germline V gene sequence: CDR1 MNHNS, CDR2 SASEGT. The DNA for the CDR3 is TGTGCCAGCAGTTACGCCAGACAGGATAATCGCTACACCTTC. Protein sequence: CASSYARQDNRYTF.

The genes are TRBV20-1 and TRBJ1-5; D unresolved. The germline V and J ends were trimmed by 2 bases and 4 bases, with 9 bases remaining between them. The CDR3 sequence is 13 residues long. The germline CDR1 and CDR2 sequences are DFQATT and SNEGSKA (reference sequence). DNA for the CDR3: TGCAGTGCTAGACAGCGGGCAAATCAGCCCCAGCATTTT. Translation gives CSARQRANQPQHF.